The 3 T cell receptor beta chains reported below all come from one sample, sequenced in a study of CD8 T cells in ankylosing spondylitis. Points from the study as a whole: A TCR beta motif of 7 to 9 highly homologous variants seemed to mark ankylosing spondylitis blood.

TCRdb recomputed calls from the 5' RACE reads with MiXCR, one row per CDR3 protein. The sample has some 85,000 distinct CDR3 sequences, more than 8.5% seen once. The antigens of these receptors remain unknown. Sequenced input: blood, either unsorted or a sorted T cell fraction (not recorded which). These receptors all come from a male donor with ankylosing spondylitis.

This clonotype was observed a handful of times. The chain is built from TRBV2 and TRBJ1-5, with D maybe TRBD1 (5 bases). CDR3 length equals 16 residues. V shed 2 bases and J shed 0 bases, with 11 bases lying between them. CDR1 is SNHLY, CDR2 FYNNEI, per germline. The CDR3 DNA reads as TGTGCCAGCAGTGAAAGGGGCCTTAATAGCAATCAGCCCCAGCATTTT. This codes for CASSERGLNSNQPQHF. The whole variable domain, filled in from reference TRBV2 and TRBJ1-5, reads EPEVTQTPSHQVTQMGQEVILRCVPISNHLYFYWYRQILGQKVEFLVSFYNNEISEKSEIFDDQFSVERPDGSNFTLKIRSTKLEDSAMYFCASSERGLNSNQPQHFGDGTRLSIL.

This chain uses TRBV3-1 with TRBJ2-1, with 9 bases that match TRBD2. Germline CDR1 reads LGHDT; CDR2 reads YNNKEL (reference sequence). Trimming took 1 base from V and 3 from J; bases not matched to a gene: 7. The CDR3 runs to 17 residues. This CDR3 reads CASSQGVAGVVYNEQFF. CDR3 DNA sequence: TGTGCCAGCAGCCAAGGTGTAGCGGGAGTGGTCTACAATGAGCAGTTCTTC.

Only a few counts were recorded for this clonotype. DNA of the CDR3: TGTGCCAGCAGCCCGCTGGGGACATACAATGAGCAGTTCTTC. This gives the protein CASSPLGTYNEQFF. The chain links TRBV7-2 to TRBJ2-1; weak D call: TRBD1 (6 bases). Per germline, CDR1 SGHTA and CDR2 FQGNSA. V was cut by 5 bases and J by 4 bases, with 12 bases left in between. The CDR3 contains 14 residues.